This T cell receptor (beta chain) was captured by sequencing in a study of T-cell memory formation after mild COVID-19. CDR3 length: 14 amino acids. Looked up from germline, CDR1 is MNHEY and CDR2 is SVGAGI. With 7 bases clipped from V and 3 bases from J, the junction kept 8 bases outside the gene matches. It was 5'RACE with constant-segment primers that produced the TCR alpha and TCR beta cDNA libraries, which carried sample barcodes and UMIs. TCRdb re-called the 5' RACE reads with MiXCR, one entry per CDR3 protein. Among 150,000 to 200,000 distinct CDR3 sequences listed, about a fifth were seen once.

The source material was PBMCs or a T cell subset sorted from them (not recorded which). This TCR came from an adult woman who had mild COVID-19 (a few samples of this study predate the infection). Cell type and time point are not known. J is TRBJ2-5 and V is TRBV6-5, with 7 bases matching TRBD1. In nucleotides, the CDR3 is TGTGCCAGCAACCCCTTTGGGACAGAAGAGACCCAGTACTTC. Translated, it gives CASNPFGTEETQYF.